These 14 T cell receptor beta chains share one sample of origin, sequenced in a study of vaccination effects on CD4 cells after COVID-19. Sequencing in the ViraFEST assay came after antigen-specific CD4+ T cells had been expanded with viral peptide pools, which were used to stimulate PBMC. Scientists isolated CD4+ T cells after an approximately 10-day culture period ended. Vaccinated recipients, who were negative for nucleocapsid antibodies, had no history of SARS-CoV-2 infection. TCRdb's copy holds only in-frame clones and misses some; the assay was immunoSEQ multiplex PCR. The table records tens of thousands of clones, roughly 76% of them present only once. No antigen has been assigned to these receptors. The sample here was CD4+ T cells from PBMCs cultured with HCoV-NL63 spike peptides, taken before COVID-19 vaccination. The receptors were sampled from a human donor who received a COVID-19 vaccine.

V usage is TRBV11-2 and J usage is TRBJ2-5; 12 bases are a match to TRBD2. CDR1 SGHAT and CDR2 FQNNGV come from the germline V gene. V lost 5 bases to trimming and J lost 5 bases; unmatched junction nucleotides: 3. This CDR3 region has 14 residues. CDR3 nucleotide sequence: TGTGCCAGCAGCCCTAGCGGGGGGGAGGAGACCCAGTACTTC. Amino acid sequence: CASSPSGGEETQYF.

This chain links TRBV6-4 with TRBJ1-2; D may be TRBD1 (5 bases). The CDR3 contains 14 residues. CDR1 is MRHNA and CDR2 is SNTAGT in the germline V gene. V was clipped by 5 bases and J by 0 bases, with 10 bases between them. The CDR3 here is CASSSGTANYGYTF. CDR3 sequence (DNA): TGTGCCAGCAGTTCCGGGACGGCTAACTATGGCTACACCTTC.

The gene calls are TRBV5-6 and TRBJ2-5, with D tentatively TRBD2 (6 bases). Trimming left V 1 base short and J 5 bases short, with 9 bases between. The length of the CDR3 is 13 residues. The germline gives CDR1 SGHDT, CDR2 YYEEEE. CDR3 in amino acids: CASSLLATETQYF. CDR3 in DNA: TGTGCCAGCAGCTTGCTAGCGACGGAGACCCAGTACTTC. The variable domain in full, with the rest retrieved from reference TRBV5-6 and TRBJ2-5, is DAGVTQSPTHLIKTRGQQVTLRCSPKSGHDTVSWYQQALGQGPQFIFQYYEEEERQRGNFPDRFSGHQFPNYSSELNVNALLLGDSALYLCASSLLATETQYFGPGTRLLVL.

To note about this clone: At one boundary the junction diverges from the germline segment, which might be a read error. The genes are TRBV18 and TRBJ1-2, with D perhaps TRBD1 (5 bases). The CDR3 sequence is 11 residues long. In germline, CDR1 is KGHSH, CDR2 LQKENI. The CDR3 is CASSRGSSFFF. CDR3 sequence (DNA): TGTGCCAGCTCACGGGGCTCTTCTTTTTTCTTC.

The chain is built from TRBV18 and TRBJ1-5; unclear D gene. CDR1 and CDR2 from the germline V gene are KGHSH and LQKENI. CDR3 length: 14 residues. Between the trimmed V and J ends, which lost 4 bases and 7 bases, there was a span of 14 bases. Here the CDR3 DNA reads TGTGCCAGCTCACTAGACACTCACACCCAGCCCCAGCATTTT. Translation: CASSLDTHTQPQHF.

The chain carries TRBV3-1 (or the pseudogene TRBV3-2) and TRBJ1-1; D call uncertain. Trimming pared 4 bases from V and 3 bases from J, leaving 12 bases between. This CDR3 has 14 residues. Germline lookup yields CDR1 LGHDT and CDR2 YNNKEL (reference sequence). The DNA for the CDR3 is TGTGCCAGCAGCCGAGTCGAAGGTCACACTGAAGCTTTCTTT. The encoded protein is CASSRVEGHTEAFF.

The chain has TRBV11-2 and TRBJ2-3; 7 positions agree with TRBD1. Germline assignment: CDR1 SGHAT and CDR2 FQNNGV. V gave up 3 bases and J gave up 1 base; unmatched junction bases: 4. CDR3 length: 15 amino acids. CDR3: CASSLTGLGTDTQYF. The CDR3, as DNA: TGTGCCAGCAGCTTGACAGGGCTTGGCACAGATACGCAGTATTTT.

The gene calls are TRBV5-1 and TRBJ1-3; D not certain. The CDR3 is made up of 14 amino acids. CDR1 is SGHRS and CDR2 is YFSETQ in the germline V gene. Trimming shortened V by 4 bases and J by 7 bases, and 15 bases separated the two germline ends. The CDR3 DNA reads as TGCGCCAGCAGCAACCTAACTCCGGGTAACACCATATATTTT. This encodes CASSNLTPGNTIYF.

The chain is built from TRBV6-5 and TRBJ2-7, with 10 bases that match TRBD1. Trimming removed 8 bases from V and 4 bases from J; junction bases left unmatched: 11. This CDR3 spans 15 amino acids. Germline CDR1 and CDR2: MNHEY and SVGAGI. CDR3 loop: CASSVTGTGAYEQYV. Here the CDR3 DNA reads TGTGCCAGCTCGGTTACCGGGACAGGGGCGTACGAGCAGTACGTC.

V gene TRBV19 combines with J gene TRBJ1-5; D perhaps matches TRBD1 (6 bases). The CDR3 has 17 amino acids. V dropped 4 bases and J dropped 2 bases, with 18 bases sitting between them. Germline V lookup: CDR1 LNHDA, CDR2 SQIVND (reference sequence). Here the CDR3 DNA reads TGTGCCAGTAGTAAGAACCCCGCAGGGGCGGGCAATCAGCCCCAGCATTTT. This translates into CASSKNPAGAGNQPQHF.

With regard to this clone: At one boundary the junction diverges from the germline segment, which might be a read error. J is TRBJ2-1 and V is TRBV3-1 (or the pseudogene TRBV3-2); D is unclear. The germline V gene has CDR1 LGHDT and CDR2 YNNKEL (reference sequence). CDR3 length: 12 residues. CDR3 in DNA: TGTGCCAGCAGCCAAGCCGGCAGCAAGAGCCTCTTC. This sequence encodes CASSQAGSKSLF.

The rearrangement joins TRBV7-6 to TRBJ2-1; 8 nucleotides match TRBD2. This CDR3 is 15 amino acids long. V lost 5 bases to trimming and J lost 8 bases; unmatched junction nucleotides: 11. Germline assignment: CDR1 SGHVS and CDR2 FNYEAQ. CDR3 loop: CASSPTGLVVDEQFF. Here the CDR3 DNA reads TGTGCCAGCAGCCCTACGGGACTAGTTGTCGATGAGCAGTTCTTC.

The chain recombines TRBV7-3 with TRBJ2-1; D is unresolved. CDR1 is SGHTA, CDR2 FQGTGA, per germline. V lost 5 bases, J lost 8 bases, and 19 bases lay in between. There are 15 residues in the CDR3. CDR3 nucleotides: TGTGCCAGCAGCCGCAAGACGGGCTCCCTAGATGAGCAGTTCTTC. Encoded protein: CASSRKTGSLDEQFF. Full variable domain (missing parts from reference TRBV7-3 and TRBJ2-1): GAGVSQTPSNKVTEKGKYVELRCDPISGHTALYWYRQSLGQGPEFLIYFQGTGAADDSGLPNDRFFAVRPEGSVSTLKIQRTERGDSAVYLCASSRKTGSLDEQFFGPGTRLTVL.

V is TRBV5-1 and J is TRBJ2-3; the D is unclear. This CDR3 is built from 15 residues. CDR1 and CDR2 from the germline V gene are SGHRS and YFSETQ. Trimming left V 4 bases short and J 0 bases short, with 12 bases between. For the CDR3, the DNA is TGCGCCAGCAGCCCTATGGCGGCTAGCACAGATACGCAGTATTTT. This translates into CASSPMAASTDTQYF.